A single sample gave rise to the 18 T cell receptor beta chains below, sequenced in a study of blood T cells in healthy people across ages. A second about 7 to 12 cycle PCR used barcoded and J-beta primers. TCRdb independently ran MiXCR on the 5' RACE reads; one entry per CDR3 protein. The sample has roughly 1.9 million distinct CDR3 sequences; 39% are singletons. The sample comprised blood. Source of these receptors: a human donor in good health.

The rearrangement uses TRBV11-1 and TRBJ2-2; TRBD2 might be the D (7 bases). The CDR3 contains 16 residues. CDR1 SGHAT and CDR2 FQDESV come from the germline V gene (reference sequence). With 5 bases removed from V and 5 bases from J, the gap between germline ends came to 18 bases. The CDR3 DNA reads TGTGCCAGCAGCCACGGCGGGGGCATGGGGACCGGGGAGCTGTTTTTT. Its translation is CASSHGGGMGTGELFF.

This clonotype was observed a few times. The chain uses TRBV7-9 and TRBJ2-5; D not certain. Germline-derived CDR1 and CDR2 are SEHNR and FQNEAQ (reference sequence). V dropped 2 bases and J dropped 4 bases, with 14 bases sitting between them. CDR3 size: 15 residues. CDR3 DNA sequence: TGTGCCAGCAGCTTAAGCGTGGTCGCAGTAGAGACCCAGTACTTC. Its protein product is CASSLSVVAVETQYF.

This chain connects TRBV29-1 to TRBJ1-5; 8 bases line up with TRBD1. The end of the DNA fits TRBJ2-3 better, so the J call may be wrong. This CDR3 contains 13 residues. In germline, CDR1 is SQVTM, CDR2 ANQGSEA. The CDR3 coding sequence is TGCAGCGTGTCGGACAGGGTAAATCAGCCCCAGTATTTT. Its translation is CSVSDRVNQPQYF.

The CDR3 sequence: CASSLDPSLRNIQYF. The CDR3 DNA sequence: TGTGCCAGCAGCTTAGACCCCTCCTTGAGAAACATTCAGTACTTC. The chain carries TRBV7-2 and TRBJ2-4; no reliable D call. This CDR3 contains 15 residues. Trimming removed 1 base at V and 6 bases at J, with 13 bases between. Per germline, CDR1 SGHTA and CDR2 FQGNSA. The full variable domain, completed using reference TRBV7-2 and TRBJ2-4, is GAGVSQSPSNKVTEKGKDVELRCDPISGHTALYWYRQSLGQGLEFLIYFQGNSAPDKSGLPSDRFSAERTGGSVSTLTIQRTQQEDSAVYLCASSLDPSLRNIQYFGAGTRLSVL.

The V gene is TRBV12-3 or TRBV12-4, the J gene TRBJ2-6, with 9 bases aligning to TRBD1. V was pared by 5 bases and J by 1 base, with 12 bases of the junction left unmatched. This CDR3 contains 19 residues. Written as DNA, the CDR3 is TGTGCCAGCAGTGTTCGTACCGGGACAGGGTTGTCTGGGGCCAACGTCCTGACTTTC. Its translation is CASSVRTGTGLSGANVLTF.

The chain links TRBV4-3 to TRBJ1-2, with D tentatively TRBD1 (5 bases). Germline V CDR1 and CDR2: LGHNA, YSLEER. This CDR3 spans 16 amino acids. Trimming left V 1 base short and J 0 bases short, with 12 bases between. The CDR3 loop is CASSQVGAPANYGYTF. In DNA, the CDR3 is TGCGCCAGCAGCCAAGTTGGGGCCCCAGCTAACTATGGCTACACCTTC.

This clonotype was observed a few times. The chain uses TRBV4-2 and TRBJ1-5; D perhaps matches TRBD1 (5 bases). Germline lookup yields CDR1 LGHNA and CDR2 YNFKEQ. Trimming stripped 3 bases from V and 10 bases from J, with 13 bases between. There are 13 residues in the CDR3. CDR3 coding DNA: TGTGCCAGCAGCCACCCATCGGGGCAACCCCAGCATTTT. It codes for CASSHPSGQPQHF.

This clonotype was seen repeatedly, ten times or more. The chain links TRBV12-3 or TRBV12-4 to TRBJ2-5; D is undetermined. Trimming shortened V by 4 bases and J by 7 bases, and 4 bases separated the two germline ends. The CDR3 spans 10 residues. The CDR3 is CASSSGTQYF. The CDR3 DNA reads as TGTGCCAGCAGTTCTGGGACCCAGTACTTC.

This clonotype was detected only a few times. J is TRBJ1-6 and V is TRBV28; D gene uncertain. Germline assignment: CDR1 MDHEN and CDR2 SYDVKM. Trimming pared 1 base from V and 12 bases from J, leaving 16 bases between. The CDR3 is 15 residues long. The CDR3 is CASSLSPQAEKPLHF. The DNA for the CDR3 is TGTGCCAGCAGTTTATCCCCCCAGGCGGAGAAACCCCTCCACTTT.

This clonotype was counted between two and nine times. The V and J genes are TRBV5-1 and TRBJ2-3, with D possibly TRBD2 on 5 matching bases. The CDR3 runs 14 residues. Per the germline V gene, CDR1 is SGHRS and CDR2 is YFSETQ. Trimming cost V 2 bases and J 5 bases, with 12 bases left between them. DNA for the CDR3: TGCGCCAGCAGCTTCGGACTCCGCGGAGATACGCAGTATTTT. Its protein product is CASSFGLRGDTQYF.

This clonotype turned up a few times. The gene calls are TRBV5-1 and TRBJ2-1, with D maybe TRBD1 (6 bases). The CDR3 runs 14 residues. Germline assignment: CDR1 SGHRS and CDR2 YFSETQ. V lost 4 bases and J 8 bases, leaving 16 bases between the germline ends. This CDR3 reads CASSPQDRRDEQFF. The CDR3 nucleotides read TGCGCCAGCAGCCCCCAGGACAGACGAGATGAGCAGTTCTTC.

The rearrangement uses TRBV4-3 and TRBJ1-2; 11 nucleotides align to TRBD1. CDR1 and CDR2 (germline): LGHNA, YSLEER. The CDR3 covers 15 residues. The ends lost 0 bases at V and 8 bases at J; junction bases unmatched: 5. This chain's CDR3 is CASSQDIGDRGGYTF. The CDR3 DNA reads TGCGCCAGCAGCCAAGATATCGGGGACAGGGGGGGCTACACCTTC.

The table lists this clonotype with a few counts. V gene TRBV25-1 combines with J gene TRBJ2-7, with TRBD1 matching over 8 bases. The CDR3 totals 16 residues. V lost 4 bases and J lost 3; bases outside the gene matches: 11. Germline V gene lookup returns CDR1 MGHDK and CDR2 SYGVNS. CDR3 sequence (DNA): TGTGCCAGCAGTGGGGAAGGACAGGGAGAAGTCTACGAGCAGTACTTC. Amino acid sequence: CASSGEGQGEVYEQYF.

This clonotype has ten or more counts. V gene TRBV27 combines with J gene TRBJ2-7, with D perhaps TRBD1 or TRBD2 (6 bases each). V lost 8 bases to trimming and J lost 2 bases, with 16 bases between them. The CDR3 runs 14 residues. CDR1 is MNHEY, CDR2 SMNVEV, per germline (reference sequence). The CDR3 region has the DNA TGTGCCAGCGGGTCGACAGGAGGGGCCTACGAGCAGTACTTC. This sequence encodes CASGSTGGAYEQYF.

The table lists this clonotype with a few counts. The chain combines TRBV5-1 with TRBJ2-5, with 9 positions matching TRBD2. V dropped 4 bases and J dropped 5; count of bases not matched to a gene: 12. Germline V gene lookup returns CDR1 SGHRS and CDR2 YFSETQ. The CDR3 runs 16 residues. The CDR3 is CASSLAAGGLQETQYF. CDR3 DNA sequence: TGCGCCAGCAGCCTCGCGGCGGGGGGGCTCCAGGAGACCCAGTACTTC. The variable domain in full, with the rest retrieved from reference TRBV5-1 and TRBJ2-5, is KAGVTQTPRYLIKTRGQQVTLSCSPISGHRSVSWYQQTPGQGLQFLFEYFSETQRNKGNFPGRFSGRQFSNSRSEMNVSTLELGDSALYLCASSLAAGGLQETQYFGPGTRLLVL.

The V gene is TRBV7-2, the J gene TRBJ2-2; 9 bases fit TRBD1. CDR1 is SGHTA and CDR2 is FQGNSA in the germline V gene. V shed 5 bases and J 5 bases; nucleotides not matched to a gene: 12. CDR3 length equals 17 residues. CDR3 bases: TGTGCCAGCAGCGCCGTAAGCGGACAGGGGTCTACCGGGGAGCTGTTTTTT. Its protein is CASSAVSGQGSTGELFF. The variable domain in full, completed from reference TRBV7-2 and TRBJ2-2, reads GAGVSQSPSNKVTEKGKDVELRCDPISGHTALYWYRQSLGQGLEFLIYFQGNSAPDKSGLPSDRFSAERTGGSVSTLTIQRTQQEDSAVYLCASSAVSGQGSTGELFFGEGSRLTVL.

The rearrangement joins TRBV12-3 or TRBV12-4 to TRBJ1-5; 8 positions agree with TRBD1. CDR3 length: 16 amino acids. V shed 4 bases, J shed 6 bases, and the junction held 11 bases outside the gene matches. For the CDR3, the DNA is TGTGCCAGCAGTTGTCGGGACAGGCCATCATGTCAGCCCCAGCATTTT. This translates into CASSCRDRPSCQPQHF.

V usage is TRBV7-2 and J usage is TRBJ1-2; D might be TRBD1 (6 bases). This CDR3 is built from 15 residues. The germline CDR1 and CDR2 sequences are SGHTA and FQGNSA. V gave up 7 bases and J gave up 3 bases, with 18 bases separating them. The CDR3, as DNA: TGTGCCAGCAACTTCAACGGGGGCAACGACTATGGCTACACCTTC. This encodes CASNFNGGNDYGYTF.